This TCR beta chain was recovered during a study of CD8+CD57+ T cells in acquired aplastic anemia. Study-level information: CD4+ and CD8+ cells, once sorted, gave DNA averaging about 3 ug. CD4+ cell libraries from healthy donors averaged approximately 10 million reads.

With 6 bases removed from V and 4 bases from J, the gap between germline ends came to 13 bases. Germline V gives CDR1 SGHRS, CDR2 YFSETQ. The CDR3 contains 13 residues. The use of genomic DNA as template underpinned the TCR beta VDJ and CDR3 profiling. MiXCR was run by TCRdb on the reads, yielding one entry per CDR3 protein. The data hold about 220,000 distinct CDR3 sequences, with roughly 35% observed a single time. Notes on this clonotype: Its cognate antigen is unknown.

Study observations and caveats: Shared by patients and controls, 25 to 30 CD8+ CDR3s were abundant in patients. Patients were compared with controls for CD8+ Simpson's diversity, and no significant difference emerged.

V is TRBV5-1 and J is TRBJ1-2, with TRBD1 as a possible D gene (5 bases). The TCR was taken from a human donor in good health, serving as a control. Source material: sorted CD4+, CD8+, or CD8+CD57+ T cells (not recorded which) from PBMCs. The DNA of the CDR3 is TGCGCCAGCACAGTCGGTGGGGGCTATGGCTACACCTTC. Translation gives CASTVGGGYGYTF.